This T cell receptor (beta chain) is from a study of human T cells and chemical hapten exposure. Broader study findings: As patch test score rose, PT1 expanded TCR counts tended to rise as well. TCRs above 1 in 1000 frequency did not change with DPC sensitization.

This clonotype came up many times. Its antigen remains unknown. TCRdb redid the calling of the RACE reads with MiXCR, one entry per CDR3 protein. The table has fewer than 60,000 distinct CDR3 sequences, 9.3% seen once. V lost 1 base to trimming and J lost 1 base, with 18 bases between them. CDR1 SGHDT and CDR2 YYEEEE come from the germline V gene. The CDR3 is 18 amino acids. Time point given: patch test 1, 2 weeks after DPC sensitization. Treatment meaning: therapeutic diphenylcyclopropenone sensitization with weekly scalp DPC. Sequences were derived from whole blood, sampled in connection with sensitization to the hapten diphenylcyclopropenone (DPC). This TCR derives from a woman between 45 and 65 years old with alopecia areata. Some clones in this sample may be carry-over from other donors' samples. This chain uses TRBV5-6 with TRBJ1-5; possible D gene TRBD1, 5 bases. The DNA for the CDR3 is TGTGCCAGCAGCTTGTTAAGATCCGGAGGGACCAGCAATCAGCCCCAGCATTTT. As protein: CASSLLRSGGTSNQPQHF.